Included here is one TCR beta chain sequence, with context. This clonotype was counted many times. Its antigen is not yet known. Base qualities are not at hand, and no much larger clone is one base apart. The TCR beta CDR3 regions were amplified from RNA transcripts. A first-round RT-PCR of the TCR CDR3 used the HTBI primer set with the Qiagen OneStep RT-PCR kit. Libraries were constructed in a second round of multiplex PCR, after which size selection and purification were performed. Sequencing of the libraries was done on an Illumina HiSeq2000 using paired-end 100 bp reads. Per the original workflow: SOAPnuke was used to process the raw data, removing reads that contained adapters or uncalled bases, had a mean Phred below 15, or lacked an exact match to the constant primer or identifier. COPE v1.2.5 was used to merge high-quality paired reads, and clonotypes were defined as unique nucleotide sequences. MiTCR v1.1 was used to align the clonotypes against IMGT TRBV, TRBD and TRBJ reference segments. Analysis was restricted to V-J combinations with a frequency above 0.0001, which covered over 98% of repertoires. The TCS score was defined as F50 (clonal expansion) divided by E x V (chaos), with BLOSUM62-based TCRdist calculated between CDR3 peptides within each V-J. Welch's t-statistics and random forest reduced fewer than 600 V-J features to some 14, which were used in a naive Bayes classifier (R e1071). The raw public data were reprocessed by TCRdb itself: fastp quality trimming at Q25, MiXCR clonotype calling, in-frame beta chains only. Each entry is one CDR3 protein sequence, shown with its most common DNA and genes. The V and J calls and clone size come from TCRdb's table, not from the authors' own analysis. The sample table records 300,000 or so distinct CDR3 sequences; roughly a fifth of these occur just once. Around 48% of the sample lies in the top ten.

Graves' hyperthyroidism was defined as stable when no progression to ophthalmopathy occurred over 18 months of follow-up. The hyperthyroidism patients were between 18 and 65 years old and newly diagnosed, with a disease duration of less than 2 months. Any patient with an uncontrolled infection, another autoimmune disease, pregnancy or lactation was excluded. Diagnoses relied on clinical symptoms, serum thyroxine and TRAb, thyroid ultrasound and orbital computed tomography. PBMCs were separated from roughly 10 ml of fresh peripheral blood using Ficoll-Paque density gradient centrifugation. Total RNA was extracted using Trizol reagent, and RNA quality was assessed on an Agilent 2100 Bioanalyzer. V is cut back by 8 bases and J by 7 bases, with 7 bases in the junction unmatched. The germline V gene encodes CDR1 ENHRY and CDR2 SYGVKD. From its cysteine to its phenylalanine, the CDR3 spans 12 amino acids. This entry keeps only the CDR3 DNA: 36 bases, framed from base 1.

These data belong to a study of T cells in Graves' hyperthyroidism and ophthalmopathy (dated by TCRdb to between 2019 and 2020). At the level of the whole study: Peripheral blood samples were taken at the time of initial diagnosis, prior to any treatment. The study also compared thyroid tissue and blood T-cell repertoires from several Graves' hyperthyroidism patients. An independent validation cohort of 18 to 20 hyperthyroidism patients and about 16 patients who later progressed to ophthalmopathy tested prospective prediction of ophthalmopathy. According to the paper, TCR Vbeta CDR3 sequencing was carried out on approximately 140 peripheral blood samples, which came from approximately 41 ophthalmopathy, 75 or so hyperthyroidism and approximately 17 progressor patients. To identify TCR V-J signatures that set the groups apart, the researchers used a discovery cohort of 90 to 100 patients, made up of roughly 40 with Graves' ophthalmopathy and some 60 with stable Graves' hyperthyroidism. The roughly 90 discovery patients were divided at random into training and test sets in a 7:3 ratio. After sampling, hyperthyroidism patients received methimazole starting at 30 mg daily, and ophthalmopathy patients received high-dose intravenous methylprednisolone. Study-wide conclusions, independent of this receptor: During validation, the model predicted progression to ophthalmopathy a median of around six months ahead of onset, with roughly 65% sensitivity and under 85% specificity. Blood samples also contained most of the expanded thyroid clonotypes (frequency above 0.001), which suggests that blood repertoires may reflect thyroid immune responses. Sample size was not statistically predetermined, and investigators were not blinded to group allocation. Ophthalmopathy was separated from stable hyperthyroidism by a 13 V-J signature model, with approximately 90% sensitivity and about 81% specificity obtained in cross-validation and 80%/75% obtained in testing.

The sequencing sample was made of blood. The origin of this receptor is a woman in her forties or fifties with Graves' hyperthyroidism. Recombination linked TRBV10-3 to TRBJ2-7; 8 bases in the middle match TRBD1. The nucleotides are TGTGCCATCGGGCAGGGGGCAGGGGAGCAGTACTTC. Its protein reads: CAIGQGAGEQYF.